The source of this T cell receptor (beta chain) is a study of T cell changes during pregnancy in multiple sclerosis. Profiling relied on immunoSEQ multiplex PCR, and the TCRdb table lists in-frame clones only, not all of them. Counted here are 100,000 or so clones, 90% to 95% occurring once; the ten biggest clones make up 3.5% to 4.5%. CDR3 length equals 15 residues. The germline V gene encodes CDR1 LNHDA and CDR2 SQIVND (reference sequence). V gave up 5 bases and J gave up 6 bases; unmatched junction bases: 7. The receptor was derived from a female donor with multiple sclerosis, enrolled in a pregnancy study. The sample consisted of peripheral blood, taken in the first trimester of pregnancy. V usage is TRBV19 and J usage is TRBJ1-5; the match to TRBD1 covers 10 bases. The CDR3 DNA sequence: TGTGCCAGTAGTTTAGGACAGGGGGATCTTCAGCCCCAGCATTTT. As protein: CASSLGQGDLQPQHF.